This T cell receptor beta chain was captured in a study of T-cell memory formation after mild COVID-19. General observations from the study: Among contracting clones, CD4+ were mainly CM/EM and CD8+ enriched in EMRA.

As to this clonotype: Its antigen is not known.

TCRdb processed the 5' RACE reads anew with MiXCR; each CDR3 protein has one entry. The sample lists 550,000 to 600,000 distinct CDR3 sequences, roughly 22% occurring once. Trimming took off 0 bases at V and 0 bases at J, with 6 bases between the two ends. The CDR3 has 16 amino acids. Per the germline V gene, CDR1 is MGHRA and CDR2 is YSYEKL. The specimen was PBMCs or a T cell subset sorted from them (not recorded which). The TCR comes from an adult woman who had mild COVID-19 (a few samples of this study predate the infection). Cell type and time point are not known. The V gene is TRBV4-1, the J gene TRBJ1-6; D uncertain. Here the CDR3 reads CASSQEAGSYNSPLHF. The DNA of the CDR3 is TGCGCCAGCAGCCAAGAGGCAGGCTCCTATAATTCACCCCTCCACTTT.